This TCR beta chain was retrieved from a study of vaccination effects on CD4 cells after COVID-19. Following culture for around 10 days, CD4+ T cells were isolated. CDR3 length: 12 amino acids. Germline values: CDR1 MGHDK, CDR2 SYGVNS. V shed 2 bases and J shed 3 bases, with 4 bases lying between them. Measured with immunoSEQ multiplex PCR; TCRdb has only the in-frame clones, and not every one. The data contain under 50,000 clones, about three quarters of them singletons. A remark on this clone: Its antigen remains unknown.

Study-wide findings and caveats: Marked contraction was observed in infection-induced and vaccine-induced clones late after vaccination.

The sequence was collected from a human donor who had a prior SARS-CoV-2 infection. Sequencing was performed on CD4+ T cells from PBMCs cultured without peptide, taken before COVID-19 vaccination. This rearrangement joins TRBV25-1 to TRBJ1-1, with D unclear. The CDR3 sequence: CASSETYTEAFF. CDR3 nucleotides: TGTGCCAGCAGTGAAACCTACACTGAAGCTTTCTTT.